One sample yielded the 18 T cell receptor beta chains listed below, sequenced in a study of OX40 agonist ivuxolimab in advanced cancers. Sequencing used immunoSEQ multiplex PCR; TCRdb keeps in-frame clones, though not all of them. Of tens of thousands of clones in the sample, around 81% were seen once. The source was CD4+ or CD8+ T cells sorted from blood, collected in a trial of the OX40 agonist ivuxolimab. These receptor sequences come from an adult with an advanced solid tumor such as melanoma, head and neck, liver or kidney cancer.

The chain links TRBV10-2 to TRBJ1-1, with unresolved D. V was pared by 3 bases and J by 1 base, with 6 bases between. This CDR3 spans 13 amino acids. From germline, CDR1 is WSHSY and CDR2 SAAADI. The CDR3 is CASSDAGNTEAFF. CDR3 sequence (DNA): TGCGCCAGCAGTGATGCGGGGAACACTGAAGCTTTCTTT.

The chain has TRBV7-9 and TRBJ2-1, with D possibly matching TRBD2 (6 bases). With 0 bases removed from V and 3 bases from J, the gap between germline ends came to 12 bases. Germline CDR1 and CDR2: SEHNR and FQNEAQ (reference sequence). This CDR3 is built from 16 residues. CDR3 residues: CASSLAWDSIYNEQFF. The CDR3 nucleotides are TGTGCCAGCAGCTTAGCTTGGGACTCCATCTACAATGAGCAGTTCTTC.

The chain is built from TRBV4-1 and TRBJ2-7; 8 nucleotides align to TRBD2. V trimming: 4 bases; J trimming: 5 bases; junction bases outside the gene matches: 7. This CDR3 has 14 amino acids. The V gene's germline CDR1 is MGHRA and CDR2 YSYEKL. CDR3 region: CASSPRGGSDEQYF. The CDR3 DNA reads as TGCGCCAGCAGCCCCCGGGGGGGTTCCGACGAGCAGTACTTC.

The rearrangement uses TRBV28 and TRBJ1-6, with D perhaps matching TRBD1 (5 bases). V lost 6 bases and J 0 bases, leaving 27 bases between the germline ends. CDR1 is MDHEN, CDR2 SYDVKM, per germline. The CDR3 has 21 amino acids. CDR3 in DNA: TGTGCCAGCAGACCTAAGCCGGCCCCCAGGGTTGGGACCTCCTATAATTCACCCCTCCACTTT. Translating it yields CASRPKPAPRVGTSYNSPLHF.

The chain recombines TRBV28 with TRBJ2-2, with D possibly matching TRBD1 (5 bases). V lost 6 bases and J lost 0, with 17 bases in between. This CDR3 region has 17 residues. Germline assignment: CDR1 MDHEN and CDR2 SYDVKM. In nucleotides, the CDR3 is TGTGCCAGCAGACTTATCTGGGGCACCACGAACACCGGGGAGCTGTTTTTT. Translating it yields CASRLIWGTTNTGELFF.

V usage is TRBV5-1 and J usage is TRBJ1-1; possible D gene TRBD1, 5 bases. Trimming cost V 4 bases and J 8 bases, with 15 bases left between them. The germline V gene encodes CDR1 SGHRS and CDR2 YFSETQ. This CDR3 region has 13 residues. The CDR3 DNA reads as TGCGCCAGCAGCAGTCCCGGGACCTGGGAAGCTTTCTTT. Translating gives CASSSPGTWEAFF.

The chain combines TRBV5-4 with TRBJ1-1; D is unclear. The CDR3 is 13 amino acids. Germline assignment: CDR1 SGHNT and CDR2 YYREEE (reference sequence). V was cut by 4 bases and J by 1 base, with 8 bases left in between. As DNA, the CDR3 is TGTGCCAGCAGCCCCCCCGGGAACACTGAAGCTTTCTTT. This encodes CASSPPGNTEAFF.

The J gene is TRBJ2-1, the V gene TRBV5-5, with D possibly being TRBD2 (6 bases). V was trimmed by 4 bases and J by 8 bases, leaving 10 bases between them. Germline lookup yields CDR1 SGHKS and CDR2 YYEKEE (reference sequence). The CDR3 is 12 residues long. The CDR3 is CASSLGEDEQFF. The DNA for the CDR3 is TGTGCCAGCAGCCTCGGGGAGGATGAGCAGTTCTTC. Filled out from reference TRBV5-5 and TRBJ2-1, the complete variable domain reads DAGVTQSPTHLIKTRGQQVTLRCSPISGHKSVSWYQQVLGQGPQFIFQYYEKEERGRGNFPDRFSARQFPNYSSELNVNALLLGDSALYLCASSLGEDEQFFGPGTRLTVL.

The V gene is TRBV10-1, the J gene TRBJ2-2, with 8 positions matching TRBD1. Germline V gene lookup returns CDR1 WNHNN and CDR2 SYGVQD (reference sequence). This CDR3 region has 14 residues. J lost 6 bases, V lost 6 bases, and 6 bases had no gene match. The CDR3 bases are TGCGCCAGCAGGGACCCAGGGGGCTCCGGGGAGCTGTTTTTT. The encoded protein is CASRDPGGSGELFF.

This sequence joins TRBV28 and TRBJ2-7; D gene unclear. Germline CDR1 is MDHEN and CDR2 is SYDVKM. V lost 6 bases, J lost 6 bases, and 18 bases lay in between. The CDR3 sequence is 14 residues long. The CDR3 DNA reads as TGTGCCAGCAGCCGAGATACCACCCTCAGCGAGCAGTACTTC. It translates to CASSRDTTLSEQYF.

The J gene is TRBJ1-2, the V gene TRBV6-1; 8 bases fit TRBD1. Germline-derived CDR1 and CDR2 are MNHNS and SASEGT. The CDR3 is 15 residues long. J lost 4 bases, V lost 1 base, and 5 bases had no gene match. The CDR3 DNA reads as TGTGCCAGCAGTGAAGTACGGACAGGGATCTATGGCTACACCTTC. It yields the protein CASSEVRTGIYGYTF.

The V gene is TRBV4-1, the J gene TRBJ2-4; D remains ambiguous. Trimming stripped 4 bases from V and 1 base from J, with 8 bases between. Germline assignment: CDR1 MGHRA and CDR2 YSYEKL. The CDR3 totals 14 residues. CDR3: CASSPEPAKNIQYF. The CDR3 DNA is TGCGCCAGCAGCCCTGAGCCGGCCAAAAACATTCAGTACTTC.

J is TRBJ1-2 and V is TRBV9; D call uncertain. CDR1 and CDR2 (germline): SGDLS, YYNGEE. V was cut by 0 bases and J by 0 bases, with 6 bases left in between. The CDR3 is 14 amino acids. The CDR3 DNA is TGTGCCAGCAGCGTAGCAAACACTAACTATGGCTACACCTTC. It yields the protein CASSVANTNYGYTF.

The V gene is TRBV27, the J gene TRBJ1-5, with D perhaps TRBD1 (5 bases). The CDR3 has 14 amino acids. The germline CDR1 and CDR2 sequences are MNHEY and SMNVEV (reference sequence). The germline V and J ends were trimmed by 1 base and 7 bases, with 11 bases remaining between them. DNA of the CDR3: TGTGCCAGCAGTTTATATGGTGGGGACCAGCCCCAGCATTTT. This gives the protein CASSLYGGDQPQHF.

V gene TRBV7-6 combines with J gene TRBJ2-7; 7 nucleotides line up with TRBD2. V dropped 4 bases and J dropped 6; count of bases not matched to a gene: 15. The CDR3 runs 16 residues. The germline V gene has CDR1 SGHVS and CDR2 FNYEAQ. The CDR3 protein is CASSSTTGPGRGEQYF. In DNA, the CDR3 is TGTGCCAGCAGCTCAACCACGGGCCCAGGGAGGGGCGAGCAGTACTTC.

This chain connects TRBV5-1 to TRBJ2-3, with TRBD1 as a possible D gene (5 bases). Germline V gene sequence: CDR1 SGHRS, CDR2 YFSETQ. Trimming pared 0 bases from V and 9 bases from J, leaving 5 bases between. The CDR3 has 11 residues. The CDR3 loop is CASSLGGTQYF. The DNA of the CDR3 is TGCGCCAGCAGCTTGGGGGGCACGCAGTATTTT.

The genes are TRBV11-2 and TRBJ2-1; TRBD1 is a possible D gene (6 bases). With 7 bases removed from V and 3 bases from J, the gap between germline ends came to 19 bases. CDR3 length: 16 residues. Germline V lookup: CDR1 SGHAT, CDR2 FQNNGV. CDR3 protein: CASTLQGLGLYNEQFF. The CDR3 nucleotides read TGTGCCAGCACTCTCCAGGGGCTAGGGCTCTACAATGAGCAGTTCTTC.

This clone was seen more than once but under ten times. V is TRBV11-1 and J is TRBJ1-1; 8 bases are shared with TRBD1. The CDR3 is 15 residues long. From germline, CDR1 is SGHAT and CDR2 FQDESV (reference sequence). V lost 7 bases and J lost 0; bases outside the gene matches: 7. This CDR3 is CASTLRTGLNTEAFF. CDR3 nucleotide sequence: TGTGCCAGCACCCTCCGGACAGGGCTGAACACTGAAGCTTTCTTT.